The 11 T cell receptor beta chains below were found in one sample sequenced in a study of CD8+CD57+ T cells in acquired aplastic anemia. Both TCR beta VDJ combination and CDR3 sequence profiling were carried out. Genomic DNA was the template for this profiling. TCRdb itself ran the reads through MiXCR, one entry per CDR3 protein. Seen here are about 400,000 distinct CDR3 sequences, around 68% observed once, and the top ten hold approximately 3.8%. Sequencing was done on a sample of sorted CD4+, CD8+, or CD8+CD57+ T cells (not recorded which) from PBMCs. Every receptor here comes from a human donor in good health, serving as a control.

The rearrangement links TRBV7-2 to TRBJ1-1, with D possibly matching TRBD1 (6 bases). The CDR3 is 14 amino acids. Trimming shortened V by 8 bases and J by 7 bases, and 20 bases separated the two germline ends. From germline, CDR1 is SGHTA and CDR2 FQGNSA. The CDR3 loop is CASGSWDGDIEAFF. The CDR3, as DNA: TGTGCCAGCGGCTCGTGGGACGGGGACATTGAAGCTTTCTTT.

This sequence joins TRBV19 and TRBJ1-4; D ambiguous. Germline lookup yields CDR1 LNHDA and CDR2 SQIVND (reference sequence). V dropped 10 bases and J dropped 6 bases, with 21 bases sitting between them. The CDR3 loop spans 15 amino acids. The CDR3 protein is CANRASGVQYEKLFF. Written as DNA, the CDR3 is TGTGCCAATAGGGCCTCAGGAGTCCAGTATGAAAAACTGTTTTTT.

This chain links TRBV2 with TRBJ2-7; D assignment may be TRBD1 or TRBD2 (6 bases each). The CDR3 has 14 residues. In germline, CDR1 is SNHLY, CDR2 FYNNEI. V was clipped by 6 bases and J by 8 bases, with 20 bases between them. The CDR3 sequence: CASRLGGGSDKQYF. DNA of the CDR3: TGTGCCAGCAGACTAGGGGGAGGCTCAGACAAGCAGTACTTC. The full variable domain, its missing parts supplied by reference TRBV2 and TRBJ2-7, is EPEVTQTPSHQVTQMGQEVILRCVPISNHLYFYWYRQILGQKVEFLVSFYNNEISEKSEIFDDQFSVERPDGSNFTLKIRSTKLEDSAMYFCASRLGGGSDKQYFGPGTRLTVT.

The V call is TRBV11-2, the J call TRBJ1-1; D is unresolved. The CDR3 contains 15 residues. The germline V gene encodes CDR1 SGHAT and CDR2 FQNNGV. Trimming removed 1 base at V and 11 bases at J, with 20 bases between. In nucleotides, the CDR3 is TGTGCCAGCAGCTTAGTGGTCAGTTCCACGTCGGGGGCTTTCTTT. It codes for CASSLVVSSTSGAFF.

A word on this clonotype: One junction end does not reproduce the germline sequence, and a read error may be involved. The CDR3 region is CASRFRWTEEDTHYF. In nucleotides, the CDR3 is TGTGCCAGCAGGTTCCGATGGACGGAAGAAGATACGCATTATTTT. The V gene is TRBV7-3, the J gene TRBJ2-3; D gene unclear. The length of the CDR3 is 15 residues. Germline V gene data show CDR1 as SGHTA and CDR2 as FQGTGA.

Details on this clonotype: The CDR3 does not end in the conserved phenylalanine or tryptophan, so this is likely a read error. The DNA is left out, because the CDR3 cannot be placed on it with certainty; the CDR3 is given as TCRdb lists it. V and J are TRBV7-8 and TRBJ2-7. CDR1 and CDR2 from the germline V gene are SGHVS and FQNEAQ. The CDR3 length is 14 residues, termini included. This CDR3 reads CASSLPRSEQYFGL.

The chain joins TRBV7-2 to TRBJ2-1; D is uncertain. Trimming took off 5 bases at V and 5 bases at J, with 16 bases between the two ends. The CDR3 loop spans 15 amino acids. Germline V CDR1 and CDR2: SGHTA, FQGNSA. CDR3 in DNA: TGTGCCAGCAGCCCAAACCCCGCTAATCACAATGAGCAGTTCTTC. Protein: CASSPNPANHNEQFF.

The rearrangement uses TRBV2 and TRBJ1-2; tentative D call: TRBD1 (5 bases). The CDR3 is 13 amino acids. Germline values: CDR1 SNHLY, CDR2 FYNNEI. The V gene lost 6 bases and the J gene lost 8 bases, with 16 bases spanning the gap. In DNA, the CDR3 is TGTGCCAGCAGGCGGGACCCCATGGGAGGCTACACCTTC. The encoded protein is CASRRDPMGGYTF.

This clonotype was detected once. Here the CDR3 omits its conserved ending phenylalanine or tryptophan, so a read error is the likely source. The DNA is left out, because the CDR3 cannot be placed on it with certainty; the CDR3 is given as TCRdb lists it. The rearrangement joins TRBV19 to TRBJ1-1. Germline values: CDR1 LNHDA, CDR2 SQIVND (reference sequence). Including both end residues, the CDR3 is 14 amino acids long. CDR3 amino acids: CASSVDGVKNQPQH.

Concerning this clonotype itself: This may arise from a read error, as a much more abundant clone is one base away. The genes are TRBV9 and TRBJ1-5, with 10 bases identical to TRBD1. The CDR3 contains 14 residues. The germline V gene encodes CDR1 SGDLS and CDR2 YYNGEE. CDR3 in amino acids: CASSLDRGQQPQRF. In nucleotides, the CDR3 is TGTGCCAGCAGCCTAGACAGGGGGCAACAGCCCCAGCGTTTT.

This chain joins TRBV24-1 and TRBJ2-1; D uncertain. This CDR3 comprises 12 residues. Trimming removed 4 bases at V and 4 bases at J, with 4 bases between. Germline CDR1 is KGHDR and CDR2 is SFDVKD. As DNA, the CDR3 is TGTGCCACCAGTGACGGGTACAATGAGCAGTTCTTC. This sequence encodes CATSDGYNEQFF.